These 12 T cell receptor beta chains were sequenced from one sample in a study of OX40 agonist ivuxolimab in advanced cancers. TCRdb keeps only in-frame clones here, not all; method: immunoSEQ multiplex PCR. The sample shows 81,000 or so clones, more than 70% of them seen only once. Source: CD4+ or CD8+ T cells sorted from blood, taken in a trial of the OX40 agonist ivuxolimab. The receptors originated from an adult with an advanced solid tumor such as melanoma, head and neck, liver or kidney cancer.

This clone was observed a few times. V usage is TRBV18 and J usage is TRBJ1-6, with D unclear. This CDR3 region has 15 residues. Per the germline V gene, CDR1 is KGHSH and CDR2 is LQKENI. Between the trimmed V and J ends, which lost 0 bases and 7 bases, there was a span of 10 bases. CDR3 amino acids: CASSPPVPANSPLHF. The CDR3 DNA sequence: TGTGCCAGCTCACCACCTGTTCCAGCCAATTCACCCCTCCACTTT.

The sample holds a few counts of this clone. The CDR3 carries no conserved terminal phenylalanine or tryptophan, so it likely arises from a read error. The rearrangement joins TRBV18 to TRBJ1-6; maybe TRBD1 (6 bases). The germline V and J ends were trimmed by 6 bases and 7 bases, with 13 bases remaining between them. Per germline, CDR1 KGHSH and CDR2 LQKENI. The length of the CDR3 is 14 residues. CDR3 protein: CASSLGGGNSPLHL. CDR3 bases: TGTGCCAGCTCCCTTGGGGGGGGCAATTCACCCCTCCACCTT.

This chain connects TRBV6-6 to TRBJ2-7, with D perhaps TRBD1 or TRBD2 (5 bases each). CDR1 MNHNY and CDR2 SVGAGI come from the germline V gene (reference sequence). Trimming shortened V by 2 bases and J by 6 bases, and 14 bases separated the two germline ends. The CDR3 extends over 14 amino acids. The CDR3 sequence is CASSYGTKGLEQYF. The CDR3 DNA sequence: TGTGCCAGCAGTTACGGGACGAAAGGGCTCGAGCAGTACTTC.

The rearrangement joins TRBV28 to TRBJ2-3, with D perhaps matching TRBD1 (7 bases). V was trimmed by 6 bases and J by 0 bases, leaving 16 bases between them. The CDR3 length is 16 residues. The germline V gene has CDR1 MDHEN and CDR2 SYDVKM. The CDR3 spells CASRRYAGGSTDTQYF. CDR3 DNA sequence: TGTGCCAGCAGAAGATATGCAGGGGGGAGCACAGATACGCAGTATTTT.

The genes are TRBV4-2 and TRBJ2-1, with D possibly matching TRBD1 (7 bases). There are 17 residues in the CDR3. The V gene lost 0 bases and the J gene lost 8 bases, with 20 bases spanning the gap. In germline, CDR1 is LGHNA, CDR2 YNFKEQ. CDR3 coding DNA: TGTGCCAGCAGCCAAGAGCCGAGACAGGGACTCTATGATGAGCAGTTCTTC. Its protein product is CASSQEPRQGLYDEQFF.

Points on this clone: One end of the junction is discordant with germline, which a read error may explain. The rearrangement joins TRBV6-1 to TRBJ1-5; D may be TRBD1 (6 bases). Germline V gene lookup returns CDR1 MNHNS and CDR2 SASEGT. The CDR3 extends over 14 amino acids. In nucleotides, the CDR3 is TGTGCCAGCAGTGAAGGTGGGGGCAATCAACCCCAGCATTTT. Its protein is CASSEGGGNQPQHF.

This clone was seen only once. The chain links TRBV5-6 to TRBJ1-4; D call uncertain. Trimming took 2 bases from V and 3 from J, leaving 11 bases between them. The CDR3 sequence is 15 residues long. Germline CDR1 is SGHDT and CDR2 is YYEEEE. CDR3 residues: CASSFKGLPNEKLFF. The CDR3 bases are TGTGCCAGCAGCTTCAAAGGGTTACCTAATGAAAAACTGTTTTTT.

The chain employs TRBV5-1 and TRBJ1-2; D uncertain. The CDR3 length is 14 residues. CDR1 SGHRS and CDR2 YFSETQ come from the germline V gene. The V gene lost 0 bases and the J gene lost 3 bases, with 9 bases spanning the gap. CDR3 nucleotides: TGCGCCAGCAGCTTGGGGGCCGGCGACTATGGCTACACCTTC. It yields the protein CASSLGAGDYGYTF.

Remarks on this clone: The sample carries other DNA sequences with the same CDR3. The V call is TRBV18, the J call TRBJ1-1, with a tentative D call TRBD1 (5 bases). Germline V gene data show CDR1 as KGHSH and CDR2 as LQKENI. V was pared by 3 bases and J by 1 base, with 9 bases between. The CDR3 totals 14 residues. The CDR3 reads CASSPGPANTEAFF. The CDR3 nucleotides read TGTGCCAGCTCACCGGGACCCGCGAACACTGAAGCTTTCTTT. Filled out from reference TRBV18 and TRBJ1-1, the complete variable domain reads NAGVMQNPRHLVRRRGQEARLRCSPMKGHSHVYWYRQLPEEGLKFMVYLQKENIIDESGMPKERFSAEFPKEGPSILRIQQVVRGDSAAYFCASSPGPANTEAFFGQGTRLTVV.

The CDR3 sequence: CASSQVFRESNEQFF. DNA of the CDR3: TGTGCCAGCAGCCAAGTGTTCAGGGAAAGTAATGAGCAGTTCTTC. The chain combines TRBV4-2 with TRBJ2-1; D perhaps matches TRBD1 (5 bases). This CDR3 region has 15 residues. CDR1 and CDR2 from the germline V gene are LGHNA and YNFKEQ. Trimming shortened V by 1 base and J by 7 bases, and 14 bases separated the two germline ends.

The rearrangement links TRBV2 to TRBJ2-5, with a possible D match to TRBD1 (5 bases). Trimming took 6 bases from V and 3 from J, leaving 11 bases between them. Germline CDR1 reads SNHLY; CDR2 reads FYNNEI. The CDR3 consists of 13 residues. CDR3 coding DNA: TGTGCCAGCAGACTCGACAGTAAAGAGACCCAGTACTTC. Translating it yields CASRLDSKETQYF.

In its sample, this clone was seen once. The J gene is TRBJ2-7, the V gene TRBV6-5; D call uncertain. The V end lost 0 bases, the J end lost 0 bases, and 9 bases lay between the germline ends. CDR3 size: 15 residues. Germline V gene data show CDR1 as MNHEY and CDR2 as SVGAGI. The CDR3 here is CASSYSTSISYEQYF. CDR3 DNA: TGTGCCAGCAGTTACTCGACATCCATCTCCTACGAGCAGTACTTC.